The next 9 T cell receptor beta chains were all read from a single sample in a study of T cell responses to AZD1222 COVID-19 vaccine. The protocol was immunoSEQ multiplex PCR, while the TCRdb copy is restricted to in-frame clones and leaves out a portion. The sample carries 150,000 to 180,000 clones, around 85% recorded once. Material: peripheral blood, obtained on day 0 of MenACWY control vaccination. These receptor sequences come from an adult in good health.

The rearrangement joins TRBV24-1 to TRBJ1-2, with D perhaps matching TRBD1 (6 bases). The germline CDR1 and CDR2 sequences are KGHDR and SFDVKD. The V gene lost 3 bases and the J gene lost 8 bases, with 21 bases spanning the gap. CDR3 length: 16 amino acids. This chain's CDR3 is CATSDPGIHTGGGYTF. In DNA, the CDR3 is TGTGCCACCAGTGATCCGGGGATCCACACTGGGGGCGGCTACACCTTC.

The chain is built from TRBV9 and TRBJ2-7, with a weak D call TRBD1 (8 bases). Germline-derived CDR1 and CDR2 are SGDLS and YYNGEE. The CDR3 covers 15 residues. Trimming removed 0 bases from V and 3 bases from J, with 13 bases in between. CDR3 protein: CASSVATGGDYEQYF. The CDR3 region has the DNA TGTGCCAGCAGCGTAGCCACAGGGGGGGACTACGAGCAGTACTTC.

The chain combines TRBV29-1 with TRBJ2-1; D is ambiguous. Per the germline V gene, CDR1 is SQVTM and CDR2 is ANQGSEA. The V end lost 4 bases, the J end lost 8 bases, and 9 bases lay between the germline ends. The length of the CDR3 is 11 residues. The CDR3, as DNA: TGCAGCGTTGGTAGTTTGGATGAGCAGTTCTTC. Its translation is CSVGSLDEQFF.

The chain carries TRBV7-2 and TRBJ1-2, with D possibly matching TRBD1 (5 bases). The CDR3 is 13 amino acids. Trimming removed 7 bases from V and 5 bases from J, with 14 bases in between. CDR1 SGHTA and CDR2 FQGNSA come from the germline V gene. Here the CDR3 reads CASTLEGLYGYTF. CDR3 nucleotide sequence: TGTGCCAGCACGTTGGAGGGGTTATATGGCTACACCTTC.

The chain employs TRBV27 and TRBJ2-6, with 9 bases matching TRBD1. CDR3 length equals 15 residues. V lost 6 bases to trimming and J lost 11 bases; unmatched junction nucleotides: 11. Germline V CDR1 and CDR2: MNHEY, SMNVEV (reference sequence). CDR3 nucleotide sequence: TGTGCCAGCAGCCCCCGGGGGACAGGGCCTTACGTCCTGACTTTC. Translated: CASSPRGTGPYVLTF.

This sequence joins TRBV27 and TRBJ1-2; 9 positions match TRBD1. Germline values: CDR1 MNHEY, CDR2 SMNVEV (reference sequence). The CDR3 is 13 residues long. Losses at the gene ends were 6 bases for V and 8 bases for J; bases not matched to a gene: 7. CDR3 in amino acids: CASSLNRGQGYTF. In nucleotides, the CDR3 is TGTGCCAGCAGCCTTAACAGGGGGCAAGGCTACACCTTC.

CDR3 DNA: TGTGCCTGGAATGCCCCCCCCACTGAAGCTTTCTTT. It specifies CAWNAPPTEAFF. The chain uses TRBV30 and TRBJ1-1; the D is unclear. The CDR3 is made up of 12 amino acids. Deletions cut 4 bases from V and 4 bases from J, with 10 bases between. Germline values: CDR1 GTSNPN, CDR2 SVGIG (reference sequence).

The chain carries TRBV5-1 and TRBJ2-5, with a tentative D call TRBD1 (6 bases). The germline V gene encodes CDR1 SGHRS and CDR2 YFSETQ. V lost 5 bases and J lost 3, with 17 bases in between. CDR3 length: 15 amino acids. The chain's CDR3 is CASRQTGRGEETQYF. In DNA form, the CDR3 reads TGCGCCAGCAGGCAGACGGGCAGGGGTGAAGAGACCCAGTACTTC.

This chain joins TRBV5-1 and TRBJ1-6, with 11 bases matching TRBD1. CDR1 SGHRS and CDR2 YFSETQ come from the germline V gene. J gave up 7 bases and V 4 bases, and 4 bases lay outside the gene matches. The CDR3 is made up of 15 amino acids. The CDR3 loop reads CASSGTGGANSPLHF. Written as DNA, the CDR3 is TGCGCCAGCAGCGGGACAGGGGGTGCCAATTCACCCCTCCACTTT.